This T cell receptor (beta chain) was captured in a study of T-cell memory formation after mild COVID-19. Whole-study context: Among the donors, TCR clusters were largely specific to each donor. Overall study findings and caveats: Clones that shrank (day 15 to 85) were balanced CD4/CD8, whereas later expanders leaned CD4+.

This clonotype was observed a few times. Antigen specificity is unknown. TCRdb reprocessed the 5' RACE reads with MiXCR, giving one entry per CDR3 protein. The sample shows some 450,000 distinct CDR3 sequences, more than 15% of them seen only once. The CDR3 is made up of 14 amino acids. V lost 2 bases, J lost 3 bases, and 11 bases lay in between. This TCR was recovered from a man younger than 35 who had mild COVID-19 (a few samples of this study predate the infection). Cell type and time point are not known. The source material was PBMCs or a T cell subset sorted from them (not recorded which). This chain links TRBV12-3 or TRBV12-4 with TRBJ2-7; tentative D call: TRBD1 (6 bases). CDR3 residues: CASSLRPDSYEQYF. CDR3 bases: TGTGCCAGCAGTTTACGGCCGGACAGCTACGAGCAGTACTTC.